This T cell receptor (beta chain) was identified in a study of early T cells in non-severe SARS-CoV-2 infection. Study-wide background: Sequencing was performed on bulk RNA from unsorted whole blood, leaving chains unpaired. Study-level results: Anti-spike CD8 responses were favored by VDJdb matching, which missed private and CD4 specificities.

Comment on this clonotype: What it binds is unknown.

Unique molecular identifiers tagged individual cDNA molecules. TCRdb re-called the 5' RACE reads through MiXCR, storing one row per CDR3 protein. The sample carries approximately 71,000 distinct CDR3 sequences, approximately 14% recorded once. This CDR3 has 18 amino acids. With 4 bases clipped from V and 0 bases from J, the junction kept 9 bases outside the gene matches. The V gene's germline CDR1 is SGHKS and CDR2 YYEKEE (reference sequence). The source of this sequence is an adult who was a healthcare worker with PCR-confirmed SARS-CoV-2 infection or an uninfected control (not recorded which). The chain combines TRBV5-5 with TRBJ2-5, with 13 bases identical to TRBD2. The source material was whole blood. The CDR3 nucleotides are TGTGCCAGCAGCGCGGGGACTAGCGGGGCCACGTACCAAGAGACCCAGTACTTC. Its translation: CASSAGTSGATYQETQYF.